This T cell receptor (beta chain) derives from a study of cytomegalovirus exposure and HLA in healthy donors. Study background: A preliminary data release comprised 80 million to 95 million unique TCRs obtained from HLA-typed donors. Study outcomes and limitations: Rare TCR sequences predominated, though certain public TCRs were found in many donors. Clonal expansion, a later analysis showed, was greater in HLA-associated TCR beta chains than in equally common others.

For this clone: What it recognizes is unknown.

Vbeta (60) and Jbeta (13) primers were used in the PCR. Profiled with immunoSEQ multiplex PCR; TCRdb holds only in-frame clones, not every one. The sample shows about 160,000 clones, 86% of them seen only once. Trimming removed 4 bases at V and 6 bases at J, with 12 bases between. Germline CDR1 and CDR2: SGDLS and YYNGEE. This CDR3 contains 13 residues. The rearrangement uses TRBV9 and TRBJ2-3; D is unresolved. The sample was PBMCs. The sequence was obtained from a woman between 18 and 30 years old in good health and CMV-seronegative. The CDR3 spells CASSPRYSDTQYF. CDR3 sequence (DNA): TGTGCCAGCAGCCCCCGCTATTCCGATACGCAGTATTTT.